These 30 T cell receptor beta chains share one sample of origin, sequenced in a study of T cell responses to AZD1222 COVID-19 vaccine. Sequencing was performed with immunoSEQ multiplex PCR; in TCRdb, only in-frame clones are kept and a portion is missing. The sample includes 100,000 to 150,000 clones, 86% of them seen just once. Material: peripheral blood, obtained 28 days after the second AZD1222 dose. All receptors derive from an adult who received the AZD1222 COVID-19 vaccine.

The chain links TRBV3-1 (or the pseudogene TRBV3-2) to TRBJ1-2; a possible D gene is TRBD1 (5 bases). The V gene's germline CDR1 is LGHDT and CDR2 YNNKEL (reference sequence). Trimming took 4 bases from V and 3 from J, leaving 15 bases between them. The CDR3 is made up of 15 amino acids. The DNA of the CDR3 is TGTGCCAGCAGCCTGATCCGGGACCGACACTATGGCTACACCTTC. It encodes CASSLIRDRHYGYTF.

The V gene is TRBV3-1 (or the pseudogene TRBV3-2), the J gene TRBJ2-7; 8 positions agree with TRBD2. This CDR3 spans 16 amino acids. Germline assignment: CDR1 LGHDT and CDR2 YNNKEL (reference sequence). J gave up 1 base and V 3 bases, and 8 bases lay outside the gene matches. CDR3 sequence reads: CASSHPGGRRSYEQYF. In DNA, the CDR3 is TGTGCCAGCAGCCACCCGGGCGGGAGGAGGTCCTACGAGCAGTACTTC.

The chain uses TRBV6-2 or TRBV6-3 and TRBJ2-1, with 9 positions matching TRBD2. This CDR3 has 16 residues. Germline trimming cut 0 bases from V and 10 bases from J; bases unmatched to any gene: 10. Germline V CDR1 and CDR2: MNHEY, SVGEGT. This CDR3 is CASSYSGASGGREQFF. In DNA, the CDR3 is TGTGCCAGCAGTTACTCGGGTGCAAGCGGGGGGCGGGAGCAGTTCTTC.

The CDR3 DNA follows: TGTGCCAGCAGCTCCACATATAGCGGGACCCGCCTTAGCGAGCAGTACTTC. Translation: CASSSTYSGTRLSEQYF. V usage is TRBV7-9 and J usage is TRBJ2-7; 8 bases fit TRBD2. The CDR3 is made up of 17 amino acids. V gave up 4 bases and J gave up 6 bases; unmatched junction bases: 17. CDR1 and CDR2 from the germline V gene are SEHNR and FQNEAQ (reference sequence). Full variable domain (rest looked up from reference TRBV7-9 and TRBJ2-7): DTGVSQNPRHKITKRGQNVTFRCDPISEHNRLYWYRQTLGQGPEFLTYFQNEAQLEKSRLLSDRFSAERPKGSFSTLEIQRTEQGDSAMYLCASSSTYSGTRLSEQYFGPGTRLTVT.

The V call is TRBV4-3, the J call TRBJ2-3, with D tentatively TRBD1 (5 bases). Germline loops: CDR1 LGHNA, CDR2 YSLEER. CDR3 length equals 17 residues. Trimming removed 0 bases from V and 6 bases from J, with 19 bases in between. CDR3 bases: TGCGCCAGCAGCCAAGACTCGGCAGGGTCCTTTGCGGATACGCAGTATTTT. Amino acids: CASSQDSAGSFADTQYF.

The chain is built from TRBV1 and TRBJ1-2. TRBV1 is a known pseudogene. The CDR3 has 13 residues. DNA of the CDR3: TGCACCAGCGGCGGGGGGCAGGGCCAGGGCTACACCTTC. Its protein product is CTSGGGQGQGYTF.

This chain links TRBV6-1 with TRBJ2-1, with D possibly TRBD2 on 6 matching bases. The CDR3 is 17 amino acids. The V end was cut by 0 bases, the J end by 4 bases, with 16 bases between. The V gene's germline CDR1 is MNHNS and CDR2 SASEGT. The DNA of the CDR3 is TGTGCCAGCAGTGAAGCCTGGGGGGAACGGCGGTACAATGAGCAGTTCTTC. Amino acid sequence: CASSEAWGERRYNEQFF.

CDR3 DNA: TGTGCCAGCAGAATGACAGAGGACCACGAGCAGTACTTC. Translation: CASRMTEDHEQYF. V is TRBV7-2 and J is TRBJ2-7, with a weak D call TRBD1 (5 bases). Trimming took 6 bases from V and 5 from J, leaving 14 bases between them. Germline CDR1 and CDR2: SGHTA and FQGNSA. The CDR3 is 13 amino acids.

This CDR3 is CASSLAGGIKTQYF. The CDR3 DNA reads as TGTGCCAGCAGCTTAGCGGGGGGGATAAAGACCCAGTACTTC. This chain connects TRBV7-2 to TRBJ2-5; TRBD2 matches at 7 bases. Germline assignment: CDR1 SGHTA and CDR2 FQGNSA. Germline trimming cut 0 bases from V and 6 bases from J; bases unmatched to any gene: 4. CDR3 length: 14 amino acids.

The V gene is TRBV10-2, the J gene TRBJ2-2; the D gene is possibly TRBD2 (5 bases). This CDR3 is built from 15 residues. CDR1 and CDR2 (germline): WSHSY, SAAADI. V lost 5 bases and J 5 bases, leaving 15 bases between the germline ends. The CDR3 bases are TGCGCCAGCAGTCGGACTCAAGACCGGACCGGGGAGCTGTTTTTT. Amino acids: CASSRTQDRTGELFF.

The V call is TRBV27, the J call TRBJ2-2; TRBD1 matches at 12 bases. The CDR3 length is 15 residues. The germline gives CDR1 MNHEY, CDR2 SMNVEV (reference sequence). The V segment lost 6 bases and the J segment 6 bases; nucleotides outside the gene matches: 5. The CDR3 sequence is CASSPGQGAAGELFF. Here the CDR3 DNA reads TGTGCCAGCAGCCCGGGACAGGGGGCCGCCGGGGAGCTGTTTTTT.

This clone has just one count. V and J are TRBV6-5 and TRBJ1-6, with a tentative D call TRBD1 (6 bases). There are 14 residues in the CDR3. Germline assignment: CDR1 MNHEY and CDR2 SVGAGI. Trimming removed 6 bases from V and 5 bases from J, with 11 bases in between. The CDR3 sequence is CASSLQGDNSPLHF. CDR3 sequence (DNA): TGTGCCAGCAGCCTACAGGGTGATAATTCACCCCTCCACTTT.

The gene calls are TRBV10-1 and TRBJ1-5; D is unresolved. The length of the CDR3 is 10 residues. Trimming shortened V by 9 bases and J by 3 bases, and 3 bases separated the two germline ends. The germline CDR1 and CDR2 sequences are WNHNN and SYGVQD (reference sequence). DNA of the CDR3: TGCGCCAGTACCAATCAGCCCCAGCATTTT. Its translation is CASTNQPQHF.

The J gene is TRBJ1-1, the V gene TRBV3-1 (or the pseudogene TRBV3-2), with D possibly TRBD1 on 5 matching bases. V shed 1 base and J shed 11 bases, with 14 bases lying between them. Germline V CDR1 and CDR2: LGHDT, YNNKEL (reference sequence). The CDR3 is 13 residues long. The CDR3 sequence: CASSQVEGRRAFF. CDR3 DNA: TGTGCCAGCAGCCAAGTTGAGGGACGAAGGGCTTTCTTT.

The rearrangement joins TRBV6-5 to TRBJ2-3; 13 positions agree with TRBD2. CDR1 is MNHEY and CDR2 is SVGAGI in the germline V gene. The V gene end was trimmed by 6 bases and the J gene end by 0 bases; junction bases not matched to a gene: 0. The CDR3 is 15 residues long. The CDR3 is CASRGLAGSTDTQYF. The DNA for the CDR3 is TGTGCCAGCAGGGGACTAGCGGGGAGCACAGATACGCAGTATTTT.

Only a few counts were recorded for this clone. This sequence joins TRBV19 and TRBJ1-5; 8 bases are a match to TRBD1. Germline assignment: CDR1 LNHDA and CDR2 SQIVND (reference sequence). The CDR3 totals 15 residues. V lost 6 bases to trimming and J lost 2 bases; unmatched junction nucleotides: 6. The CDR3 DNA follows: TGTGCCAGTAGCTCAGGGGGACAGGGCAATCAGCCCCAGCATTTT. Translation gives CASSSGGQGNQPQHF.

J is TRBJ2-1 and V is TRBV6-1; 7 positions match TRBD2. The V gene end was trimmed by 4 bases and the J gene end by 0 bases; junction bases not matched to a gene: 6. The CDR3 extends over 16 amino acids. From germline, CDR1 is MNHNS and CDR2 SASEGT. CDR3 sequence reads: CASSGSSGPSYNEQFF. In DNA, the CDR3 is TGTGCCAGCAGTGGGTCTAGCGGCCCCTCCTACAATGAGCAGTTCTTC.

The chain has TRBV29-1 and TRBJ2-6; D unclear. CDR1 and CDR2 from the germline V gene are SQVTM and ANQGSEA. Trimming removed 3 bases at V and 0 bases at J, with 6 bases between. There are 14 residues in the CDR3. CDR3 in amino acids: CSVEVASGANVLTF. The CDR3 DNA reads as TGCAGCGTTGAGGTTGCCTCTGGGGCCAACGTCCTGACTTTC.

The rearrangement joins TRBV28 to TRBJ2-2; 7 nucleotides match TRBD2. Germline values: CDR1 MDHEN, CDR2 SYDVKM. The J segment lost 10 bases and the V segment lost 3 bases, leaving 11 bases of the junction unmatched. The CDR3 runs 15 residues. CDR3 coding DNA: TGTGCCAGCAGTTTCCGAAGCGGGACTGACTTGGAGCTGTTTTTT. Translation gives CASSFRSGTDLELFF.

The V call is TRBV10-3, the J call TRBJ2-1; D ambiguous. The CDR3 length is 15 residues. V was trimmed by 7 bases and J by 6 bases, leaving 19 bases between them. Germline V gives CDR1 ENHRY, CDR2 SYGVKD. The CDR3 reads CAIIGKIASPNEQFF. The CDR3 DNA sequence: TGTGCCATCATAGGTAAAATTGCCTCACCCAATGAGCAGTTCTTC.

The J gene is TRBJ2-2, the V gene TRBV19, with TRBD1 as a possible D gene (5 bases). V was clipped by 3 bases and J by 0 bases, with 14 bases between them. The CDR3 covers 17 residues. In germline, CDR1 is LNHDA, CDR2 SQIVND (reference sequence). The CDR3: CASSINRRQTNTGELFF. Here the CDR3 DNA reads TGTGCCAGTAGTATTAATAGGAGACAGACGAACACCGGGGAGCTGTTTTTT.

The V call is TRBV4-1, the J call TRBJ1-5, with D unresolved. The germline V gene encodes CDR1 MGHRA and CDR2 YSYEKL. The V end lost 0 bases, the J end lost 6 bases, and 18 bases lay between the germline ends. CDR3 size: 17 residues. The CDR3 DNA follows: TGCGCCAGCAGCCAAGATCACGGCGGCTGGGAGGCTCAGCCCCAGCATTTT. It is translated as CASSQDHGGWEAQPQHF.

The chain recombines TRBV7-8 with TRBJ1-5; D remains unclear. The ends were cut back, 8 bases at V and 0 bases at J, with 8 bases in the middle. Germline CDR1 reads SGHVS; CDR2 reads FQNEAQ. CDR3 size: 13 residues. CDR3 bases: TGTGCCAGCGGGGAAGATAGCAATCAGCCCCAGCATTTT. Protein: CASGEDSNQPQHF.

The CDR3: CASSQDGRAGVNEQFF. The CDR3 DNA reads as TGTGCCAGCAGCCAAGATGGGAGAGCGGGAGTCAATGAGCAGTTCTTC. The chain combines TRBV4-2 with TRBJ2-1; 8 bases are a match to TRBD2. V lost 0 bases to trimming and J lost 6 bases; unmatched junction nucleotides: 7. CDR3 length equals 16 residues. Germline CDR1 LGHNA, CDR2 YNFKEQ.

CDR3 DNA sequence: TGTGCCAGCAGCTTATTGACAGATGAGGTGAACACTGAAGCTTTCTTT. The encoded protein is CASSLLTDEVNTEAFF. The chain carries TRBV7-6 and TRBJ1-1, with a possible D match to TRBD1 (5 bases). The CDR3 spans 16 residues. Trimming took off 2 bases at V and 0 bases at J, with 13 bases between the two ends. Germline V gene lookup returns CDR1 SGHVS and CDR2 FNYEAQ. The whole variable domain, filled in from reference TRBV7-6 and TRBJ1-1, reads GAGVSQSPRYKVTKRGQDVALRCDPISGHVSLYWYRQALGQGPEFLTYFNYEAQQDKSGLPNDRFSAERPEGSISTLTIQRTEQRDSAMYRCASSLLTDEVNTEAFFGQGTRLTVV.

This sequence joins TRBV28 and TRBJ2-1; TRBD1 aligns across 9 bases. J lost 3 bases, V lost 3 bases, and 6 bases had no gene match. The CDR3 length is 16 residues. CDR1 is MDHEN and CDR2 is SYDVKM in the germline V gene. The DNA for the CDR3 is TGTGCCAGCAGTTTGTCGACAGGGGGTGGCTACAATGAGCAGTTCTTC. Its translation is CASSLSTGGGYNEQFF.

The chain recombines TRBV9 with TRBJ2-7, with D possibly being TRBD1 (7 bases). Germline values: CDR1 SGDLS, CDR2 YYNGEE. This CDR3 spans 14 amino acids. V was shortened by 4 bases and J by 0 bases, with 11 bases between the two germline ends. The CDR3 region is CASSSGDSSYEQYF. The CDR3 region has the DNA TGTGCCAGCAGCTCGGGGGACAGCTCCTACGAGCAGTACTTC.

The chain recombines TRBV3-1 (or the pseudogene TRBV3-2) with TRBJ1-2, with TRBD1 matching over 8 bases. The germline V gene encodes CDR1 LGHDT and CDR2 YNNKEL (reference sequence). V shed 4 bases, J shed 4 bases, and the junction held 17 bases outside the gene matches. This CDR3 is built from 18 residues. CDR3 coding DNA: TGTGCCAGCAGCCTGCGGACAGGGAACCCACTGGGCGGCTATGGCTACACCTTC. Translation gives CASSLRTGNPLGGYGYTF.

The rearrangement uses TRBV11-2 and TRBJ1-2, with unresolved D. CDR1 is SGHAT and CDR2 is FQNNGV in the germline V gene. V lost 1 base, J lost 4 bases, and 10 bases lay in between. The CDR3 extends over 14 amino acids. DNA for the CDR3: TGTGCCAGCAGCTTAGGTAGAACCCCCTATGGCTACACCTTC. Translated: CASSLGRTPYGYTF.

The V call is TRBV18, the J call TRBJ2-1; 7 bases map to TRBD2. Germline CDR1 KGHSH, CDR2 LQKENI. With 2 bases clipped from V and 3 bases from J, the junction kept 10 bases outside the gene matches. This CDR3 comprises 17 residues. The chain's CDR3 is CASSPNPPAGDYNEQFF. CDR3 DNA: TGTGCCAGCTCACCAAACCCCCCCGCGGGAGACTACAATGAGCAGTTCTTC.